This TCR beta chain was sequenced for a study of regulatory T cells in long-lasting Graves disease. Whole-study results and caveats: TCR diversity was lower in persistent Graves' patients (versus newly diagnosed ones).

Time point meaning: persistent/refractory GD, antithyroid drugs over 5 years with positive TRAb. RNA from PBMCs was the source of the TCR library. This clonotype was seen at least ten times. What it binds is not known. Combining iRepertoire HTBI primers with Arm-PCR of CDR3 regions, the authors built TCR beta libraries. TCRdb passed the multiplex PCR reads through MiXCR, listing each CDR3 protein once. The table lists 600,000 to 800,000 distinct CDR3 sequences, about 32% of them singletons. With 5 bases removed from V and 4 bases from J, the gap between germline ends came to 20 bases. CDR3 length equals 16 residues.

The J gene is TRBJ1-1, the V gene TRBV12-3 or TRBV12-4, with no clear D. The clonotype originates from a female donor with Graves disease. The starting material was peripheral blood mononuclear cells (PBMCs), obtained when the disease was refractory, from a patient treated with antithyroid drugs. The CDR3 nucleotides are TGTGCCAGCAGTCCGACAAGGCCCCCCTTGGGCACTGAAGCTTTCTTT. The encoded protein is CASSPTRPPLGTEAFF.